Reported below is one T cell receptor (beta chain). The data belong to a study of early T cells in non-severe SARS-CoV-2 infection. The CDR3 contains 12 residues. Trimming stripped 4 bases from V and 5 bases from J, with 8 bases between. Germline values: CDR1 MGHDK, CDR2 SYGVNS. Unique molecular identifiers were added to individual cDNA molecules. TCRdb used MiXCR to reprocess the 5' RACE reads, holding one entry per CDR3 protein. The sample has about 44,000 distinct CDR3 sequences, 20% to 25% seen once. This receptor was identified in an adult who was a healthcare worker with PCR-confirmed SARS-CoV-2 infection or an uninfected control (not recorded which). The rearrangement uses TRBV25-1 and TRBJ1-1; D gene uncertain. Specimen: whole blood, collected at baseline. The chain's CDR3 is CASSASKTEAFF. The CDR3 nucleotides are TGTGCCAGCAGTGCTTCGAAGACTGAAGCTTTCTTT.